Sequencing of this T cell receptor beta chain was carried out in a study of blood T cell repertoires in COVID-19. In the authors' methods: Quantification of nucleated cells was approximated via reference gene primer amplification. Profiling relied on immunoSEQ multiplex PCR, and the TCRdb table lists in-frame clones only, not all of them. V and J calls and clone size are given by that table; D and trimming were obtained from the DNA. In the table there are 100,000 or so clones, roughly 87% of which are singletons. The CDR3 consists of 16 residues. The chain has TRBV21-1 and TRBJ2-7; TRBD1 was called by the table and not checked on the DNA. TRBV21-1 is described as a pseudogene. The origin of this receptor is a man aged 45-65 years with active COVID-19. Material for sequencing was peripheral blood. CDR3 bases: TGTGCCAGCAGCCCCTTGGAGGACAGGGGTCGCGACGAGCAGTACTTC. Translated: CASSPLEDRGRDEQYF.